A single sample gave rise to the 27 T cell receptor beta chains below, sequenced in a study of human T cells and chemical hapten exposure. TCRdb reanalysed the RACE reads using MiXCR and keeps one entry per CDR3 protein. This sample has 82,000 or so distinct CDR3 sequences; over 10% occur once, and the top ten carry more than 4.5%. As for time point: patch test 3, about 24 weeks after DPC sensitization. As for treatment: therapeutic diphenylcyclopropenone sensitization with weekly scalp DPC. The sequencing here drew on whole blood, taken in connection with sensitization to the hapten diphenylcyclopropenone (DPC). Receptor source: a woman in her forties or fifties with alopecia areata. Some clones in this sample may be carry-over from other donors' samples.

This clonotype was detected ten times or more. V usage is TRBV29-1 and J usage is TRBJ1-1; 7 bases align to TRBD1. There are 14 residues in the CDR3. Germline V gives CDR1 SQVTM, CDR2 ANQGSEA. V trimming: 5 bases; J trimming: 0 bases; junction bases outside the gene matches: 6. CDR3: CSVNYRGLNTEAFF. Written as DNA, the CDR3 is TGCAGCGTTAACTACAGGGGTTTGAACACTGAAGCTTTCTTT. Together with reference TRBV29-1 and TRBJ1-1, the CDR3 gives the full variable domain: SAVISQKPSRDICQRGTSLTIQCQVDSQVTMMFWYRQQPGQSLTLIATANQGSEATYESGFVIDKFPISRPNLTFSTLTVSNMSPEDSSIYLCSVNYRGLNTEAFFGQGTRLTVV.

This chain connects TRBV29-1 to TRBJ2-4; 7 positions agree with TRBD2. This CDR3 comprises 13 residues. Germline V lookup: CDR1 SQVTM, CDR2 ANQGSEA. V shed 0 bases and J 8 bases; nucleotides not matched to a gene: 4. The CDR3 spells CSVEEGGAYIQYF. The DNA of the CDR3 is TGCAGCGTTGAAGAGGGAGGGGCGTACATTCAGTACTTC. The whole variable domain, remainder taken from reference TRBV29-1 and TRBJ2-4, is SAVISQKPSRDICQRGTSLTIQCQVDSQVTMMFWYRQQPGQSLTLIATANQGSEATYESGFVIDKFPISRPNLTFSTLTVSNMSPEDSSIYLCSVEEGGAYIQYFGAGTRLSVL.

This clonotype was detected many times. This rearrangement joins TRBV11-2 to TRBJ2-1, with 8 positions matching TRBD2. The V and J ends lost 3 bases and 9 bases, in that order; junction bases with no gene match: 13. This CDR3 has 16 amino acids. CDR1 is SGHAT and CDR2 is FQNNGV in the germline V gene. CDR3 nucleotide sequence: TGTGCCAGCAGCTTGCGAGCACTGGAGGCGGGGGGTGAGCAGTTCTTC. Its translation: CASSLRALEAGGEQFF.

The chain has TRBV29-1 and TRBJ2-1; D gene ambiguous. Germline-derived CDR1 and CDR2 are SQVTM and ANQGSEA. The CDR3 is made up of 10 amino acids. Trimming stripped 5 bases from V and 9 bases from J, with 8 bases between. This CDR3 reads CSVRLGEQFF. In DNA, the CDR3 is TGCAGCGTTCGTCTCGGTGAGCAGTTCTTC.

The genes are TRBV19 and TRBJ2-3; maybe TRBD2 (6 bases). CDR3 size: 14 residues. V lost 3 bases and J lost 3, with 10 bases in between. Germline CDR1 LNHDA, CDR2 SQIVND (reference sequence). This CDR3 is CASSIGGFTDTQYF. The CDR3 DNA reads TGTGCCAGTAGTATCGGAGGGTTTACAGATACGCAGTATTTT.

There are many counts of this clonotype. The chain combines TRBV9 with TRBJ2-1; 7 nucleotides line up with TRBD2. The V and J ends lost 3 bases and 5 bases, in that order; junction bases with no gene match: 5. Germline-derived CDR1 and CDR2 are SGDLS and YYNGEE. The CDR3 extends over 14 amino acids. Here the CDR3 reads CASSASGVNNEQFF. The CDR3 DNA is TGTGCCAGCAGCGCTAGCGGCGTCAACAATGAGCAGTTCTTC.

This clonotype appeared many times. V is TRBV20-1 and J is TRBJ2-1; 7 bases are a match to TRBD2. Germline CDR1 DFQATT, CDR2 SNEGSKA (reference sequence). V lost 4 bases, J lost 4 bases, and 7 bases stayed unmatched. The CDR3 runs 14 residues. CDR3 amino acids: CSANPAGSYNEQFF. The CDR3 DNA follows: TGCAGTGCTAATCCAGCGGGGTCGTACAATGAGCAGTTCTTC.

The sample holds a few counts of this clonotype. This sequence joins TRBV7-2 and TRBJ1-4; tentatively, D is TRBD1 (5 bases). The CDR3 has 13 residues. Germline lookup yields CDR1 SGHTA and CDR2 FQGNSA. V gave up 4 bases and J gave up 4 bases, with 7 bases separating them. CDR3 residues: CASSSRVNEKLFF. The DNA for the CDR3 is TGTGCCAGCAGCTCCAGGGTTAATGAAAAACTGTTTTTT.

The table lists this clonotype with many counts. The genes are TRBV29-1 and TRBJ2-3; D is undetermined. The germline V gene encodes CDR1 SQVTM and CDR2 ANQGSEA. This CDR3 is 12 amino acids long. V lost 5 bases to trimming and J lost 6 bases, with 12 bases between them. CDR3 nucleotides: TGCAGCGTTTGGCAGCCCTCGGATACGCAGTATTTT. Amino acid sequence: CSVWQPSDTQYF.

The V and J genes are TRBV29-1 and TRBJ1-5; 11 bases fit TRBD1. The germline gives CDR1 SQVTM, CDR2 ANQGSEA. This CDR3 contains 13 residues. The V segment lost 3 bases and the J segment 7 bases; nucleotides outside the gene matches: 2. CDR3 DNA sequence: TGCAGCGTTGAGGGGGACAGGGGGCAGCCCCAGCATTTT. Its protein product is CSVEGDRGQPQHF.

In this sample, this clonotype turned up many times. The CDR3 reads CATSGQGTGGQETQYF. In DNA form, the CDR3 reads TGTGCCACCAGTGGGCAGGGGACAGGGGGACAAGAGACCCAGTACTTC. The V call is TRBV24-1, the J call TRBJ2-5, with 11 positions matching TRBD1. The junction had 6 bases not matched to a gene; V was cut back by 5 bases and J by 2 bases. CDR1 and CDR2 from the germline V gene are KGHDR and SFDVKD. The CDR3 extends over 16 amino acids.

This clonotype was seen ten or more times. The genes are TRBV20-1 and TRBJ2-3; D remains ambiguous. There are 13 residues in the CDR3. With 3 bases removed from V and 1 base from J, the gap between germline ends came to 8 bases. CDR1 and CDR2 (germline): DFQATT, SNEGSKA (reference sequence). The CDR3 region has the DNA TGCAGTGCTAGCGATGGGGGCACAGATACGCAGTATTTT. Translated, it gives CSASDGGTDTQYF.

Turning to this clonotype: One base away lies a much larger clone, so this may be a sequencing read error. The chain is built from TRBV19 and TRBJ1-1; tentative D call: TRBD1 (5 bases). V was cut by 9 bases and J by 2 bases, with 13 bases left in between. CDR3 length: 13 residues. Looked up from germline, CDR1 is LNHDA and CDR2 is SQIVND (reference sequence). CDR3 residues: CARQDTINTEAFF. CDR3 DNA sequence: TGTGCCAGACAGGACACAATAAACACTGAAGCTTTCTTT.

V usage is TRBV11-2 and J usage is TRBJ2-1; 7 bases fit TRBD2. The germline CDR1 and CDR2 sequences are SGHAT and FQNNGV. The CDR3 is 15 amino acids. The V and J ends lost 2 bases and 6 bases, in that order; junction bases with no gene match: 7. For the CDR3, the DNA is TGTGCCAGCAGCTTATCCAGCGGGGAGTTCAATGAGCAGTTCTTC. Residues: CASSLSSGEFNEQFF.

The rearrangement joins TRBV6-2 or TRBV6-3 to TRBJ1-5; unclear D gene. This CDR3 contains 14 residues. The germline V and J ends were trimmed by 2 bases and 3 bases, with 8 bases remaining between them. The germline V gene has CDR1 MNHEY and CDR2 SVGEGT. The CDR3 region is CASSYSFFNQPQHF. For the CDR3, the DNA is TGTGCCAGCAGTTACAGCTTTTTCAATCAGCCCCAGCATTTT.

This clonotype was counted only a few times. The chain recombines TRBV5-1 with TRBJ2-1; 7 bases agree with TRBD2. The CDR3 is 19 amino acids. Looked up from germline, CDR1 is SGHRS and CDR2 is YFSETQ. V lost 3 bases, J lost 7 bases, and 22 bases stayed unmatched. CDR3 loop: CASSSLRLATGGRQNEQFF. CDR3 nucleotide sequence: TGCGCCAGCAGCTCACTCCGACTAGCTACAGGAGGAAGACAGAATGAGCAGTTCTTC.

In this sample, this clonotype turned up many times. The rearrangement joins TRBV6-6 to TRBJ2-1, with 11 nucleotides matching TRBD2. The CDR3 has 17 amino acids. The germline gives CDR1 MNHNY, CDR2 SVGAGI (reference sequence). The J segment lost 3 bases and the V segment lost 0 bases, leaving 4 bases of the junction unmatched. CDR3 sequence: CASSYSPTSGIYNEQFF. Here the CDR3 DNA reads TGTGCCAGCAGTTACTCTCCGACTAGCGGGATCTACAATGAGCAGTTCTTC.

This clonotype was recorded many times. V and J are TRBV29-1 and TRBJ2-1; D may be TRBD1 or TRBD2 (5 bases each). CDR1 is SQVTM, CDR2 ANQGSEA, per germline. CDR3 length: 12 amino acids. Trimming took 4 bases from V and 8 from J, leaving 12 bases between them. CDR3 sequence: CSVAWGSDEQFF. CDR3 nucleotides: TGCAGCGTTGCCTGGGGGTCCGATGAGCAGTTCTTC.

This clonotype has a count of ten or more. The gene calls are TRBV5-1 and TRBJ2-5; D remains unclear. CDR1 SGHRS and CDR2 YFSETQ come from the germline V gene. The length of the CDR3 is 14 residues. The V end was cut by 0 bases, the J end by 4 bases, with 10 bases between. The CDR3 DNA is TGCGCCAGCAGCTTGGGAAGACTTCTAGAGACCCAGTACTTC. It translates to CASSLGRLLETQYF.

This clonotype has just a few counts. This chain's CDR3 is CSGLGGSYEQYF. The CDR3 DNA is TGCAGCGGCCTAGGGGGCTCCTACGAGCAGTACTTC. The chain recombines TRBV29-1 with TRBJ2-7; tentatively, D is TRBD1 (6 bases). Germline-derived CDR1 and CDR2 are SQVTM and ANQGSEA. The CDR3 is made up of 12 amino acids. V was shortened by 7 bases and J by 0 bases, with 10 bases between the two germline ends.

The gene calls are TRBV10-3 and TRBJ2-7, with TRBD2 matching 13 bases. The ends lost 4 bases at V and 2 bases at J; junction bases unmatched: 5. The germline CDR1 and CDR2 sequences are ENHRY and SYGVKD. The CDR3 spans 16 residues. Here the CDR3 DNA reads TGTGCCATCAGTGCTACTAGCGGGAGGGCAACCTACGAGCAGTACTTC. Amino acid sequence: CAISATSGRATYEQYF.

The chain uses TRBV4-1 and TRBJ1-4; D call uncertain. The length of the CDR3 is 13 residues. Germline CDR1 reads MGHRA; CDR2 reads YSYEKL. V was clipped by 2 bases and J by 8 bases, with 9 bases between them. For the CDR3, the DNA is TGCGCCAGCAGCCAACTCATCGTGGAAAAACTGTTTTTT. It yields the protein CASSQLIVEKLFF.

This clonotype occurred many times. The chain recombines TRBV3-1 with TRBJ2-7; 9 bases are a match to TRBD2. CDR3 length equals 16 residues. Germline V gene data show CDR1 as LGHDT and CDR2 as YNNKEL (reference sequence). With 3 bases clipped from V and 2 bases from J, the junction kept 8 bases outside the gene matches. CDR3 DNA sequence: TGTGCCAGCAGCCACCCTTTGGGCGGGAGGGCCTACGAGCAGTACTTC. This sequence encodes CASSHPLGGRAYEQYF.

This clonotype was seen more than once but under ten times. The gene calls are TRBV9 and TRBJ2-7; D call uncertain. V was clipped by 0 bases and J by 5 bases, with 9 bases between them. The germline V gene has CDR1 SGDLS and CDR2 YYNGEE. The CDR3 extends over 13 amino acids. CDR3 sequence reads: CASSVAPSNEQYF. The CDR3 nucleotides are TGTGCCAGCAGCGTAGCTCCCAGTAACGAGCAGTACTTC.

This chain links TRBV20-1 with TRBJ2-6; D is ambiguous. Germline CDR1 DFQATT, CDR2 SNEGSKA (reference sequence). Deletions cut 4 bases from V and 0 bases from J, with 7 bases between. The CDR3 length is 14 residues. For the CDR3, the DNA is TGCAGTGCTATCGGTCTCTCTGGGGCCAACGTCCTGACTTTC. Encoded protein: CSAIGLSGANVLTF.

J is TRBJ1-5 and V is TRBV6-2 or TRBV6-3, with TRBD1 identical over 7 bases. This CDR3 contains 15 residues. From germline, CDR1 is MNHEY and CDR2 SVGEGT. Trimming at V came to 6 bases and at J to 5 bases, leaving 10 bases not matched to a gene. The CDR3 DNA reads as TGTGCCAGCAGCCCGTCAGGGGGGCCGTATCAGCCCCAGCATTTT. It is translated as CASSPSGGPYQPQHF.

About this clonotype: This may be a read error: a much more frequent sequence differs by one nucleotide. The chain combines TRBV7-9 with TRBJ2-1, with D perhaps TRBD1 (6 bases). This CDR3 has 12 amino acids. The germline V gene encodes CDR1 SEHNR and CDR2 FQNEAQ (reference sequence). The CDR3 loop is CASSLEGHELFF. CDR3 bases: TGTGCCAGCAGCTTAGAGGGACATGAGCTGTTCTTC.